This T cell receptor (beta chain) stems from a study of T cell responses to AZD1222 COVID-19 vaccine. Study conclusions and caveats: White British donors predominated, females outnumbered males, and clonal diversity was possibly underestimated. Baseline testing showed seropositivity in only six or seven AZD1222 recipients. An increase in Spike-specific TCR breadth and depth was observed after two AZD1222 doses.

Here immunoSEQ multiplex PCR was the method, and the copy in TCRdb shows in-frame clones only, minus some. The sample consists of under 150,000 clones, under 95% of them appearing once. The CDR3 is 14 amino acids. In germline, CDR1 is SNHLY, CDR2 FYNNEI. The trim removed 6 bases at V and 7 bases at J, leaving 7 bases unmatched. Concerning this clone itself: No antigen is known for it.

This material consisted of peripheral blood, taken on day 0 of AZD1222 vaccination. The clonotype comes from an adult in good health. The chain uses TRBV2 and TRBJ1-2; TRBD1 aligns across 11 bases. CDR3 DNA: TGTGCCAGCAGGGACGGGACAGGGGGAAGTGGCTACACCTTC. It codes for CASRDGTGGSGYTF.